The rows below give T cell receptor beta chains drawn from one sample of a study of blood T cell repertoires in COVID-19. Libraries were prepared by immunoSEQ multiplex PCR; TCRdb keeps only in-frame clonotypes and omits some of them. The repertoire holds 110,000 or so clones, with 88% as singletons. Sample: peripheral blood. These receptor sequences come from a human donor in a cohort sampled during active COVID-19. Both conserved end residues are part of each CDR3. A D gene is named only where the DNA matches it firmly. Rows give clone size only sometimes, using once, few, many, or a class for an expanded clone.

TRBV7-2,TRBJ1-1,.,TRBD1,TGTGCCAGCAGCCCCGACAGGGGGAACACTGAAGCTTTCTTT,CASSPDRGNTEAFF
TRBV7-2,TRBJ1-4,.,TRBD1,TGTGCCAGCAGCCGCCGGGACAGTGCAAATGAAAAACTGTTTTTT,CASSRRDSANEKLFF
TRBV3-1/TRBV3-2,TRBJ2-1,.,.,TGTGCCAGCCGCCCCGGGAGAGCTCACAATGAGCAGTTCTTC,CASRPGRAHNEQFF
TRBV5-4,TRBJ2-1,.,TRBD2,TGTGCCAGCAGCTTACTAGCGGGGGGCCTTAATGAGCAGTTCTTC,CASSLLAGGLNEQFF
TRBV27,TRBJ2-3,.,TRBD1,TGTGCCAGCAGTTTAGGGAAGAACGCGGGACAGGGAGATACGCAGTATTTT,CASSLGKNAGQGDTQYF
TRBV3-1/TRBV3-2,TRBJ2-7,once,.,TGTGCCAGCAGCCAAGAATCGCCCTCGCGGCAGTACTTC,CASSQESPSRQYF
TRBV6-1,TRBJ2-2,.,TRBD1,TGTGCCAGCAGTGAACCCGCAGGGGGCTCCGGGGAGCTGTTTTTT,CASSEPAGGSGELFF
TRBV3-1/TRBV3-2,TRBJ2-7,.,TRBD1,TGTGCCAGCGGACCGGGACAGGGATACGAGCAGTACTTC,CASGPGQGYEQYF
TRBV7-9,TRBJ2-3,.,.,TGTGCCAGCAGCTTGGTAGGGGCCGACACAGATACGCAGTATTTT,CASSLVGADTDTQYF
TRBV11-2,TRBJ2-7,.,.,TGTGCCAGCAGCTGGGGGCTAGGGTGGCAGTACTTC,CASSWGLGWQYF
TRBV6-5,TRBJ1-3,.,.,TGTGCCAGCAGTTACCAGGGGTCTGGAAACACCATATATTTT,CASSYQGSGNTIYF
TRBV2,TRBJ1-1,.,.,TGTGCCAGCAGGAGGGGAGGAGGGACTGAAGCTTTCTTT,CASRRGGGTEAFF
TRBV19,TRBJ2-1,.,.,TGTGCCAGTAGTTTATACACCTACAATGAGCAGTTCTTC,CASSLYTYNEQFF
TRBV28,TRBJ1-2,.,.,TGTGCCAGCCCCCCCGGAGAGGTCAACTATGGCTACACCTTC,CASPPGEVNYGYTF
TRBV5-1,TRBJ1-2,.,TRBD1,TGCGCCAGCAAGACAGGGGGCGCGGACTATGGCTACACCTTC,CASKTGGADYGYTF
TRBV5-1,TRBJ2-7,.,.,TGCGCCAGCAGCTTTACCCTTGCGGCCGCCATACGAGAGCAGTACTTC,CASSFTLAAAIREQYF
TRBV2,TRBJ2-1,.,TRBD2,TGTGCCAGCGAGACGGGGGGGCCCTACAATGAGCAGTTCTTC,CASETGGPYNEQFF
TRBV6-6,TRBJ1-2,.,TRBD1,TGTGCCAGCAGCCCCGTCTACCAGACAGGGAGCTATGGCTACACCTTC,CASSPVYQTGSYGYTF
TRBV3-1/TRBV3-2,TRBJ1-1,.,TRBD1,TGTGCCAGCAGCCGTGGACAGGGGCGAGACACTGAAGCTTTCTTT,CASSRGQGRDTEAFF
TRBV5-4,TRBJ1-2,.,TRBD1,TGTGCCAGCAGCTTGGACAGGGGGCTCAATGGCTACACCTTC,CASSLDRGLNGYTF
TRBV6-2/TRBV6-3,TRBJ1-1,.,.,TGTGCCAGCAGTTACGTGGGACATCCCGAAGCTTTCTTT,CASSYVGHPEAFF
TRBV9,TRBJ1-3,.,TRBD1,TGTGCCAGCAGCGTCCAGGAGGGGGCAGTATATTTT,CASSVQEGAVYF
TRBV5-1,TRBJ1-1,.,.,TGCGCCAGCAGCTCCTCCTCGGTACAGGGTCGGTCTTTCTTT,CASSSSSVQGRSFF
TRBV6-5,TRBJ1-2,.,.,TGTGCCAGCAGTCCCGGGACTATTGTAGGCGGCTACACCTTC,CASSPGTIVGGYTF
TRBV2,TRBJ2-7,.,TRBD1,TGTGCCAGCAGTGGGGGACAGGGGGCGTACGAGCAGTACTTC,CASSGGQGAYEQYF
TRBV6-6,TRBJ2-1,.,.,TGTGCCAGCACCCCTCGCGGGGGCTCTAACAATGAGCAGTTCTTC,CASTPRGGSNNEQFF
TRBV18,TRBJ2-1,.,TRBD1,TGTGCCAGCTCACCGCCGACAGGGGGCGGATACAATGAGCAGTTCTTC,CASSPPTGGGYNEQFF
TRBV4-1,TRBJ2-1,once,TRBD2,TGCGCCAGCAGCCAAGATCGGTGCTCCGCGACTAGCGGTTGCAATGAGCAGTTCTTC,CASSQDRCSATSGCNEQFF
TRBV6-1,TRBJ1-1,.,.,TGTGCCAGCAGTGAATTGGCGAGGCAGGGCGCTTTCTTT,CASSELARQGAFF
TRBV30,TRBJ1-5,once,TRBD1,TGTGCCTGTTCACAGGGGGTCTCTCAGCCCCAGCATTTT,CACSQGVSQPQHF
TRBV28,TRBJ1-2,.,.,TGTGCCAGCACTCTTACCGGTGCAAACTATGGCTACACCTTC,CASTLTGANYGYTF
TRBV7-9,TRBJ2-3,.,.,TGTGCCAGCAGCGTCTTCACAGATACGCAGTATTTT,CASSVFTDTQYF
TRBV6-2/TRBV6-3,TRBJ2-1,.,TRBD2,TGTGCCAGCAGTTACAGGCTAGCGGGGGAGCAGTTCTTC,CASSYRLAGEQFF
TRBV12-5,TRBJ2-3,.,TRBD2,TGTGCTAGTGGTTTGGGACTAGCGGGGGATGATACGCAGTATTTT,CASGLGLAGDDTQYF
TRBV27,TRBJ1-5,.,.,TGTGCCAGCAGGCCAGGAGGGGAATTCAATCAGCCCCAGCATTTT,CASRPGGEFNQPQHF
TRBV5-1,TRBJ2-2,few,TRBD2,TGCGCCAGCAGCTCGACTAGCGGGGAGAACACCGGGGAGCTGTTTTTT,CASSSTSGENTGELFF
TRBV6-2/TRBV6-3,TRBJ2-7,.,.,TGTGCCAGCAGTCGACAGGCCTACGAGCAGTACTTC,CASSRQAYEQYF
TRBV12-3/TRBV12-4,TRBJ2-7,.,.,TGTGCCAGCAGTCGCACTTACGAGCAGTACTTC,CASSRTYEQYF
TRBV19,TRBJ1-2,.,TRBD1,TGTGCCAGTAGTTCCCGTCAACAGACAGGGGCTTATGGCTACACCTTC,CASSSRQQTGAYGYTF
TRBV18,TRBJ2-1,.,TRBD1,TGTGCCAGCTCACCCGGGACAGGGGGCGATTTGGGTGAGCAGTTCTTC,CASSPGTGGDLGEQFF
TRBV10-1,TRBJ2-7,.,.,TGCGCCAGCAGCCTCGGGGGTCCGGCGGACGAGCAGTACTTC,CASSLGGPADEQYF
TRBV5-4,TRBJ1-2,few,.,TGTGCCAGCAGCTTGGGACAGGCGACCTATGGCTACACCTTC,CASSLGQATYGYTF
TRBV6-5,TRBJ2-5,.,TRBD2,TGTGCCAGCAGTAGACTAGCGGGAGCCCAAGAGACCCAGTACTTC,CASSRLAGAQETQYF
TRBV24-1,TRBJ2-7,.,.,TGTGCCACCAGTGATTTGCTCGAGCAGTACTTC,CATSDLLEQYF
TRBV5-1,TRBJ2-1,.,.,TGCGCCAGCAGCTTGTCCAGTCTCGTCGATGAGCAGTTCTTC,CASSLSSLVDEQFF
TRBV30,TRBJ2-7,few,TRBD2,TGTGCCCGAGGACTAGCGGGAGGCTACGAGCAGTACTTC,CARGLAGGYEQYF